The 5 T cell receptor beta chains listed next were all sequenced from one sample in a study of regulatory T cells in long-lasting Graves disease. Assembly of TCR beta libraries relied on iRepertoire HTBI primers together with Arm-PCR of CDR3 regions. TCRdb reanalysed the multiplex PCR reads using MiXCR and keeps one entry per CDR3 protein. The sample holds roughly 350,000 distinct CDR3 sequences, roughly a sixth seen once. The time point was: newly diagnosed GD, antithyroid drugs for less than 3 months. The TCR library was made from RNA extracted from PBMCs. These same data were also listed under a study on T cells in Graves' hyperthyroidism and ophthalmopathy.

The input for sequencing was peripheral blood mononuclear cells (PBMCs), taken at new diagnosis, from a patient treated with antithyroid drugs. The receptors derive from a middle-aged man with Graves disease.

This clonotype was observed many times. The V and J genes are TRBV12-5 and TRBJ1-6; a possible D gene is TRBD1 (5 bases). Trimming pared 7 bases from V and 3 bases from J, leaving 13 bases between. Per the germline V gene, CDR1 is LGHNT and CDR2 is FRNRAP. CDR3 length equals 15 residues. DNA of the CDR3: TGTGCTAGTGCCTCGGGGGACTTCTATAATTCACCCCTCCACTTT. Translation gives CASASGDFYNSPLHF.

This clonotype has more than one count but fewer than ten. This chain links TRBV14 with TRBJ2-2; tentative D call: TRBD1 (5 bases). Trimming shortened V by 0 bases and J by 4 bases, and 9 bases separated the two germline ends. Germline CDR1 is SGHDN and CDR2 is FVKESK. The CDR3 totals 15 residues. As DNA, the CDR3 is TGTGCCAGCAGCCAAGAGGGCAGGGTCACCGGGGAGCTGTTTTTT. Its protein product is CASSQEGRVTGELFF.

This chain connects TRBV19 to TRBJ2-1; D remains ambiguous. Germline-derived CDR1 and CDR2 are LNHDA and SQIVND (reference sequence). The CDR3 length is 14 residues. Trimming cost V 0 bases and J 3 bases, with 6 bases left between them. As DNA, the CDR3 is TGTGCCAGTAGTATAGAACTTTACTACAATGAGCAGTTCTTC. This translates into CASSIELYYNEQFF.

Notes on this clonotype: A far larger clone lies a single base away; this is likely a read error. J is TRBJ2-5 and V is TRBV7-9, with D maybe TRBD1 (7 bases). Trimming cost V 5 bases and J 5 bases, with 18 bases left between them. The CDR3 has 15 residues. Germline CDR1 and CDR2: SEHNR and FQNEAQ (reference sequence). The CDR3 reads CASSHWVRGRETQYF. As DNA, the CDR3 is TGTGCCAGCAGCCATTGGGTCAGGGGGAGGGAGACCCAGTACTTC.

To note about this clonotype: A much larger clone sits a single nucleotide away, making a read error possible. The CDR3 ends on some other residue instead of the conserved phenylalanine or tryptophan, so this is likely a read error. The CDR3, as DNA: TGTGCCTGGAGTTTTGGGGTCGGAGATACGCAGTATCTT. Translating gives CAWSFGVGDTQYL. V is TRBV30 and J is TRBJ2-3; no clear D gene. The CDR3 sequence is 13 residues long. Between the trimmed V and J ends, which lost 2 bases and 5 bases, there was a span of 11 bases. Germline CDR1 GTSNPN, CDR2 SVGIG (reference sequence).